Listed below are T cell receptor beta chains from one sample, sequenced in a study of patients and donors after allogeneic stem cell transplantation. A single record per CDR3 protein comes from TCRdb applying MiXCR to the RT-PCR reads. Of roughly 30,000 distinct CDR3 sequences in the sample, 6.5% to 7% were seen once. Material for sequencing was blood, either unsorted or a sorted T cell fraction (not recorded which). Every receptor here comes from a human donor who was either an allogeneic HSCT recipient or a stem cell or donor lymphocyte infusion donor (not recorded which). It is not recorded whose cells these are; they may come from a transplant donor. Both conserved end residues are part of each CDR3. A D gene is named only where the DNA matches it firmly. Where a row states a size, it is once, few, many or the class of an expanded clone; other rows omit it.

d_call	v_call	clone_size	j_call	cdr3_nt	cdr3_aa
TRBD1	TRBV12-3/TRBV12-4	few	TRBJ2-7	TGTGCCAGCAGCACACCGGGACAGGTCGTCCATCGCTCCTACGAGCAGTACTTC	CASSTPGQVVHRSYEQYF
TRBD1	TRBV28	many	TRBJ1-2	TGTGCCAGCACCAAAGGGGGCCTTTCTGGGTATGGCTACACCTTC	CASTKGGLSGYGYTF
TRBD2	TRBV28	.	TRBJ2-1	TGTGCCAGCAGCCCTCAGACCCTAGCGGGCCTTGAGCAGTTCTTC	CASSPQTLAGLEQFF
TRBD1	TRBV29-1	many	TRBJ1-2	TGCAGCGCCCCGGCGGGACAGGGGGTCGGCTACACCTTC	CSAPAGQGVGYTF
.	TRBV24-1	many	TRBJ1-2	TGTGCCACCAGTTCGGCGGGGGGGCGCGGCTCTGGCTACACCTTC	CATSSAGGRGSGYTF
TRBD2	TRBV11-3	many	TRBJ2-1	TGTGCCAGCAGCTTTCTAGCGGGATCCAATGAGCAGTTCTTC	CASSFLAGSNEQFF
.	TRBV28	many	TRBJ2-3	TGTGCCAGCACCCTCACATGGGGGAACACAGATACGCAGTATTTT	CASTLTWGNTDTQYF
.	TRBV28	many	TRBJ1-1	TGTGCCAGCAGACCAACCGGGACGAACACTGAAGCTTTCTTT	CASRPTGTNTEAFF
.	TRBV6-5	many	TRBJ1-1	TGTGCCAGCAGTCGAGGAACACTGAACACTGAAGCTTTCTTT	CASSRGTLNTEAFF
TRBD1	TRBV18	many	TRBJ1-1	TGTGCCAGCTCACCGTCGGGACAGGGTACTGAAGCTTTCTTT	CASSPSGQGTEAFF
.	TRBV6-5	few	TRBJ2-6	TGTGCCAGCAGTTCCCAGGGCCCAGGGGCCAACGTCCTGACTTTC	CASSSQGPGANVLTF
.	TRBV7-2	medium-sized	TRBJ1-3	TGTGCCAGCAGCCTAGCCGGCACAGGGACCGGAAACACCATATATTTT	CASSLAGTGTGNTIYF
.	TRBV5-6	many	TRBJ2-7	TGTGCCAGCAGCCCCCTACAGGGGAGGATGGACTTC	CASSPLQGRMDF
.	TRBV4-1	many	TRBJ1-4	TGCGCCAGCAGCCAAGAAGGCGGGGGTTACGGGGGTAATGAAAAACTGTTTTTT	CASSQEGGGYGGNEKLFF
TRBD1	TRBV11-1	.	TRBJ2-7	TGTGCCAGCCGAGGGGCTGCAGGGGGCTACGGCGAGCAGTACTTC	CASRGAAGGYGEQYF
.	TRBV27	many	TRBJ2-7	TGTGCCAGCAGCAGGCAACAAACTCCCTACGAGCAGTACTTC	CASSRQQTPYEQYF
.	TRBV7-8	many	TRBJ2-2	TGTGCCAGCAGCTTCGTTTTAAGCGGGAACACCGGGGAGCTGTTTTTT	CASSFVLSGNTGELFF
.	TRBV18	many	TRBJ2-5	TGTGCCAGCTCACCAGACCTCGGGGAGACCCAGTACTTC	CASSPDLGETQYF
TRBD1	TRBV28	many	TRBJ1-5	TGTGCCAGCAGTTTAGGACAGGGGGGCAATCAGCCCCAGCATTTT	CASSLGQGGNQPQHF
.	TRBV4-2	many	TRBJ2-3	TGTGCCAGCAGCCAAGATCTACTCACCACAGATACGCAGTATTTT	CASSQDLLTTDTQYF
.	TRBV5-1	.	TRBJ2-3	TGCGCCAGCAGCTTGGATGCAGTAAGCACAGATACGCGGTATTTT	CASSLDAVSTDTRYF
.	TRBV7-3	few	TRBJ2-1	TGTGCCAGCAGCCCAACACGTAGTCTAGCCCCCTACAATGAGCAGTTCTTC	CASSPTRSLAPYNEQFF
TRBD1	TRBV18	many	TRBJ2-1	TGTGCCAGCTCACCTTCCCGGGACAGCTACAATGAGCAGTTCTTC	CASSPSRDSYNEQFF
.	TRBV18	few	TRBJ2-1	TGTGCCAGCTCACCCCGGGGTCAGAGGGATGAGCAGTTCTTC	CASSPRGQRDEQFF
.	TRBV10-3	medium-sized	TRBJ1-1	TGTGCCATCAACGAGGATCCGAGCACTGAAGCTTTCTTT	CAINEDPSTEAFF
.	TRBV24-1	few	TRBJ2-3	TGTGCCACCAGTGATGGTGCAGATACGCAGTATTTT	CATSDGADTQYF
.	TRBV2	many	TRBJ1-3	TGTGCCAGCAGTGCCCGAATTGTCCTCGGAGACACCATATATTTT	CASSARIVLGDTIYF
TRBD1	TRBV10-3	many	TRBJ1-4	TGTGCCATTGCGGACAGGACTAATGAAAAACTGTTTTTT	CAIADRTNEKLFF
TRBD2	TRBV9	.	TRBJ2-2	TGTGCCAGCAGCGTAGGGACTAGCGGGTACCCCGGGGAGCTGTTTTTT	CASSVGTSGYPGELFF
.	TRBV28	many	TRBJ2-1	TGTGCCAGCAGTTTACTAAGGGAGGAGGCCTACAATGAGCAGTTCTTC	CASSLLREEAYNEQFF
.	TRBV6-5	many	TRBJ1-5	TGTGCCAGCAGTCGACAGGTTAATCAGCCCCAGCATTTT	CASSRQVNQPQHF
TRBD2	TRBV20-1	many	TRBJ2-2	TGCAGTGCCACTAGCGGGAAAACCGGGGAGCTGTTTTTT	CSATSGKTGELFF
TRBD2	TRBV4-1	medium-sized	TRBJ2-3	TGCGCCAGCAGCCAAGATATCGGGACTAGCGGGACAGATACGCAGTATTTT	CASSQDIGTSGTDTQYF
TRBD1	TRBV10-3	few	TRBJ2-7	TGTGCCATCAACCAGGGGGATGGGTACGAGCAGTACTTC	CAINQGDGYEQYF
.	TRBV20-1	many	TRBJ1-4	TGCAGTGCTAGCGGGGGGCGCAGTGAAAAACTGTTTTTT	CSASGGRSEKLFF
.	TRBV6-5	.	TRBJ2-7	TGTGCCAGCAGCCCAACCCCAGATGGATACGAGCAGTACTTC	CASSPTPDGYEQYF
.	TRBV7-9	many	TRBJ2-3	TGTGCCACGAACGGAGGGACAGAGAGCACAGATACGCAGTATTTT	CATNGGTESTDTQYF
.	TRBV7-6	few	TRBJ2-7	TGTGCCAGCAGCTACCAACTAGCAGGAGAGCAGTACTTC	CASSYQLAGEQYF
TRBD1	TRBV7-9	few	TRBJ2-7	TGTGCCAGCAGCGTCGCCGGGACAGGGGTGGTCGAGCAGTACTTC	CASSVAGTGVVEQYF
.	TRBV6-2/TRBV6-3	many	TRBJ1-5	TGTGCCAGCAGTTACTCGACAGGAACTAATCAGCCCCAGCATTTT	CASSYSTGTNQPQHF
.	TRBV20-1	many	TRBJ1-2	TGCAGTGCCTCTGTTTCGATTGGCTACACCTTC	CSASVSIGYTF
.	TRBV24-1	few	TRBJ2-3	TGTGCCACCAGTGGGGCTTTACTCTCAGATACGCAGTATTTT	CATSGALLSDTQYF
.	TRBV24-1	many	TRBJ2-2	TGTGCCACCAGTGATCCTCTCGGGACATGGAATAGTGGCGGGGAGCTGTTTTTT	CATSDPLGTWNSGGELFF
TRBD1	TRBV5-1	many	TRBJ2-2	TGCGCCAGCAGCTTGGGGACAGGGGGCACCGGGGAGCTGTTTTTT	CASSLGTGGTGELFF
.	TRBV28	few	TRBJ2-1	TGTGCCAGCAGTCGCACAGGTAACTCCTACAATGAGCAGTTCTTC	CASSRTGNSYNEQFF
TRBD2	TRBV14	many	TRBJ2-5	TGTGCCAGCAGCCAAGATTGGGAGGGGACCCAGTACTTC	CASSQDWEGTQYF
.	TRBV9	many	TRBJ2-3	TGTGCCAGCAGCGTAGTTGCGGGACTAGATACGCAGTATTTT	CASSVVAGLDTQYF
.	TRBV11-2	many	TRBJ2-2	TGTGCCAGCAGCTTGGGATTCCTAGGGGAGCTGTTTTTT	CASSLGFLGELFF
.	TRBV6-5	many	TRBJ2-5	TGTGCCAGCAGTGAACTGAGAAAAGAGACCCAGTACTTC	CASSELRKETQYF
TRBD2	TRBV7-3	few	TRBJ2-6	TGTGCCAGCAGCACGGGGGGTCCCGTCCTGACTTTC	CASSTGGPVLTF
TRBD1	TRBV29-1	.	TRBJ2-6	TGCAGCGTTGGGACAGGGGTTCCTGGGGCCAACGTCCTGACTTTC	CSVGTGVPGANVLTF
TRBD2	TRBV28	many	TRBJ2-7	TGTGCCAGCAGTTTATTCGCTAGCGGGAGTCACGAGCAGTACTTC	CASSLFASGSHEQYF
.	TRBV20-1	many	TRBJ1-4	TGCAGTGCTAGGGGTGTTGGGATTAGGACTAATGAAAAACTGTTTTTT	CSARGVGIRTNEKLFF
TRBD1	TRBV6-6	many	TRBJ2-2	TGTGCCAGCAGTTCTTCACAGGGGGTACTCACCGGGGAGCTGTTTTTT	CASSSSQGVLTGELFF
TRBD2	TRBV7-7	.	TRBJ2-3	TGTGCCAGCAGCTTAGGACTAGCGGGAGATACGCAGTATTTT	CASSLGLAGDTQYF
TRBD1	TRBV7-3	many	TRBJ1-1	TGTGCCAGCAGCACGGGACAGGGGGCGCACACTGAAGCTTTCTTT	CASSTGQGAHTEAFF
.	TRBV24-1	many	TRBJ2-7	TGTGCCACCAGTGACCGCCGGACTATAGCCTTGGAGCAGTACTTC	CATSDRRTIALEQYF
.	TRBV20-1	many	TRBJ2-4	TGCAGTGCTAGGGGACGGGGGAACATTCAGTACTTC	CSARGRGNIQYF
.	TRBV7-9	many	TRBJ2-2	TGTGCCAGCAGCTACAGCACCGGGGAGCTGTTTTTT	CASSYSTGELFF